The rows below give T cell receptor beta chains drawn from one sample of a study of long-term antiretroviral therapy in people with HIV. Sequenced by immunoSEQ multiplex PCR; TCRdb stores in-frame clones only, minus some. The table lists 25,000 to 30,000 clones, about 86% of them singletons, with less than 6% in the top ten. This specimen consisted of unsorted PBMCs, obtained 0.8 years after starting antiretroviral therapy. The receptors come from a woman aged 25 to 39 with HIV. CDR3s include the opening cysteine and the closing phenylalanine or tryptophan. A D gene is named only where the DNA matches it firmly. Clone size appears in some rows only: once, few, many, or a class for an expanded clone.

clone_size	d_call	v_call	j_call	cdr3_nt	cdr3_aa
NA	NA	TRBV10-1	TRBJ1-1	TGCGCCAGCAATAAGAACACCGACACTGAAGCTTTCTTT	CASNKNTDTEAFF
NA	NA	TRBV11-3	TRBJ2-1	TGTGCCAGCAGCTTAGTAGCGTCAGGATTTCCCAATGAGCAGTTCTTC	CASSLVASGFPNEQFF
NA	NA	TRBV28	TRBJ1-4	TGTGCCAGCAGTGGAAGACACTTAACTAATGAAAAACTGTTTTTT	CASSGRHLTNEKLFF
once	NA	TRBV6-5	TRBJ1-3	TGTGCCAGCAGTTACGGGACGGTTGGAAACACCATATATTTT	CASSYGTVGNTIYF
few	NA	TRBV7-9	TRBJ2-2	TGTGCCAGCAGCTTAGGTGTTATGAACACCGGGGAGCTGTTTTTT	CASSLGVMNTGELFF
NA	TRBD2	TRBV19	TRBJ2-1	TGTGCCAGTAGTATGACGGGGGGTACCCACTACAATGAGCAGTTCTTC	CASSMTGGTHYNEQFF
NA	TRBD1	TRBV4-1	TRBJ1-1	TGCGCCAGCAGCCCGGACAGGGGTTTGGGCACTGAAGCTTTCTTT	CASSPDRGLGTEAFF
NA	NA	TRBV7-3	TRBJ2-7	TGTGCCAGCAGCTTTTCCCCCCTTGAGAAGCAGTACTTC	CASSFSPLEKQYF
NA	NA	TRBV6-1	TRBJ1-1	TGTGCCAGCAGTGAAGTAGGAGCTTTCTTT	CASSEVGAFF
NA	NA	TRBV2	TRBJ2-5	TGTGCCAGCAGTGAAGGGTCGGTAATATTTCAAGAGACCCAGTACTTC	CASSEGSVIFQETQYF
NA	NA	TRBV7-9	TRBJ1-1	TGTGCCAGCAGCCCAAGGGGTCGGGTTGGAAACACTGAAGCTTTCTTT	CASSPRGRVGNTEAFF
NA	TRBD1	TRBV9	TRBJ2-3	TGTGCCAGCAGCTCCCCCCGGGACAGGGGGCCCACAGATACGCAGTATTTT	CASSSPRDRGPTDTQYF
NA	NA	TRBV2	TRBJ2-3	TGTGCCAGCACAAACAGGGTGGGTCCAGATACGCAGTATTTT	CASTNRVGPDTQYF
NA	NA	TRBV25-1	TRBJ2-1	TGTGCCAGCAGTGAAGACAGGTACAATGAGCAGTTCTTC	CASSEDRYNEQFF
NA	TRBD1	TRBV6-6	TRBJ1-6	TGTGCCAGCAGTTACCTCGACAGGGAAAATTCACCCCTCCACTTT	CASSYLDRENSPLHF
NA	NA	TRBV5-6	TRBJ1-5	TGTGCCAGCAGCTTTTCCAGGGAATACCGGTCTCAGCCCCAGCATTTT	CASSFSREYRSQPQHF
few	NA	TRBV4-2	TRBJ1-5	TGTGCCAGCAGCCAAGATTCATCTCAGCCCCAGCATTTT	CASSQDSSQPQHF
NA	NA	TRBV7-2	TRBJ1-5	TGTGCCAGCAGCTTCACTATAGATCAGCCCCAGCATTTT	CASSFTIDQPQHF
NA	TRBD1	TRBV6-1	TRBJ1-4	TGTGCCAGCAGTCGAGACAGGGCTAATGAAAAACTGTTTTTT	CASSRDRANEKLFF
NA	NA	TRBV27	TRBJ1-1	TGTGCCAGCAGTCTGAGGGGGGGCACTGAAGCTTTCTTT	CASSLRGGTEAFF
NA	NA	TRBV5-1	TRBJ1-4	TGCGCCAGCAGCTTGGGAGGGATAATGGATGAAAAACTGTTTTTT	CASSLGGIMDEKLFF
NA	NA	TRBV12-5	TRBJ1-2	TGTGCTAGTGGTTTGGCGCGGCCCGAGAACTATGGCTACACCTTC	CASGLARPENYGYTF